One sample yielded the 20 T cell receptor beta chains listed below, sequenced in a study of regulatory T cells in long-lasting Graves disease. Time point in this sample: persistent/refractory GD, antithyroid drugs over 5 years with positive TRAb. PBMCs were the source of the RNA used for TCR sequencing. The TCR beta library used iRepertoire HTBI primers with Arm-PCR amplification of CDR3. Via MiXCR, TCRdb re-called the multiplex PCR reads, giving one row per CDR3 protein. The table has approximately 690,000 distinct CDR3 sequences, around 32% seen once. Sequencing was performed on peripheral blood mononuclear cells (PBMCs), taken when the disease was refractory, from a patient treated with antithyroid drugs. Receptors were obtained from a female donor with Graves disease.

This CDR3 reads CASSTSGTGELFF. As DNA, the CDR3 is TGTGCCAGTAGTACTAGCGGGACCGGGGAGCTGTTTTTT. The chain recombines TRBV19 with TRBJ2-2; the match to TRBD2 covers 8 bases. The V and J ends lost 4 bases and 5 bases, in that order; junction bases with no gene match: 0. CDR1 is LNHDA and CDR2 is SQIVND in the germline V gene (reference sequence). The CDR3 runs to 13 residues.

There are many counts of this clonotype. J is TRBJ1-1 and V is TRBV7-2; TRBD1 aligns across 7 bases. Germline CDR1 is SGHTA and CDR2 is FQGNSA. V was clipped by 6 bases and J by 5 bases; unmatched bases: 9. CDR3 length: 14 amino acids. The CDR3 DNA sequence: TGTGCCAGCAGTTTGACATCCAGGGGGACTGAAGCTTTCTTT. Amino acids: CASSLTSRGTEAFF.

This clonotype was seen more than once but under ten times. The chain uses TRBV29-1 and TRBJ1-2, with D possibly matching TRBD1 (6 bases). CDR3 length: 13 residues. Trimming took off 7 bases at V and 4 bases at J, with 16 bases between the two ends. CDR1 and CDR2 from the germline V gene are SQVTM and ANQGSEA. In nucleotides, the CDR3 is TGCAGCGCCGGAGGGGGGAAATTCTATGGCTACACCTTC. Its translation is CSAGGGKFYGYTF.

The chain has TRBV20-1 and TRBJ1-1; D is undetermined. V was pared by 0 bases and J by 7 bases, with 18 bases between. Per germline, CDR1 DFQATT and CDR2 SNEGSKA (reference sequence). CDR3 length: 15 amino acids. The CDR3 sequence: CSARDQDVPRGEAFF. The CDR3 nucleotides read TGCAGTGCTAGAGATCAGGACGTTCCCAGAGGTGAAGCTTTCTTT.

This chain connects TRBV29-1 to TRBJ1-2, with no clear D. Germline CDR1 reads SQVTM; CDR2 reads ANQGSEA. V lost 7 bases and J 7 bases, leaving 13 bases between the germline ends. The CDR3 contains 11 residues. The CDR3 region has the DNA TGCAGCGGCCGAGGAGGTGGTGGCTACACCTTC. Translation gives CSGRGGGGYTF.

The V call is TRBV29-1, the J call TRBJ1-4, with a possible D match to TRBD1 (6 bases). The V gene's germline CDR1 is SQVTM and CDR2 ANQGSEA. The CDR3 is made up of 15 amino acids. V dropped 0 bases and J dropped 7 bases, with 15 bases sitting between them. The CDR3 coding sequence is TGCAGCGTTGAAGATCCGGGCAGGGGTAGTGAAAAACTGTTTTTT. Its translation is CSVEDPGRGSEKLFF.

This clonotype has only a few counts. This CDR3 reads CSASTGFTVEKLFF. The CDR3 region has the DNA TGCAGTGCATCGACGGGCTTCACCGTGGAAAAACTGTTTTTT. This sequence joins TRBV20-1 and TRBJ1-4; D is uncertain. This CDR3 has 14 amino acids. V lost 6 bases and J 8 bases, leaving 19 bases between the germline ends. The germline CDR1 and CDR2 sequences are DFQATT and SNEGSKA (reference sequence).

This clonotype was seen many times. V and J are TRBV28 and TRBJ1-2, with D possibly TRBD1 on 5 matching bases. V lost 6 bases, J lost 10 bases, and 18 bases lay in between. CDR1 and CDR2 from the germline V gene are MDHEN and SYDVKM. CDR3 length: 13 amino acids. CDR3 region: CASSLPGPLDYTF. In nucleotides, the CDR3 is TGTGCCAGCAGCTTGCCAGGGCCGCTTGACTACACCTTC.

V and J are TRBV30 and TRBJ1-2; maybe TRBD1 (5 bases). This CDR3 region has 12 residues. V lost 1 base, J lost 5 bases, and 8 bases lay in between. Germline V gene sequence: CDR1 GTSNPN, CDR2 SVGIG (reference sequence). This CDR3 is CAWSAQVYGYTF. CDR3 nucleotide sequence: TGTGCCTGGAGTGCACAGGTTTATGGCTACACCTTC.

The chain couples TRBV6-1 to TRBJ2-3; tentative D call: TRBD1 (6 bases). Trimming cost V 6 bases and J 1 base, with 17 bases left between them. The CDR3 loop spans 16 amino acids. Germline loops: CDR1 MNHNS, CDR2 SASEGT. CDR3 region: CASRSHGTLRTDTQYF. Written as DNA, the CDR3 is TGTGCCAGCAGGTCCCACGGGACACTGCGCACAGATACGCAGTATTTT.

This clonotype was observed a few times. The chain has TRBV6-1 and TRBJ2-2; TRBD1 matches 9 bases. This CDR3 is 16 amino acids long. With 6 bases clipped from V and 5 bases from J, the junction kept 10 bases outside the gene matches. Germline CDR1 reads MNHNS; CDR2 reads SASEGT. CDR3 amino acids: CASSSTGGVGTGELFF. The CDR3 nucleotides read TGTGCCAGCAGCTCAACAGGGGGCGTAGGTACCGGGGAGCTGTTTTTT.

The chain carries TRBV5-6 and TRBJ2-2; 9 bases map to TRBD1. J gave up 1 base and V 4 bases, and 5 bases lay outside the gene matches. The CDR3 has 16 amino acids. CDR1 is SGHDT, CDR2 YYEEEE, per germline. CDR3 loop: CASSTPDRGNTGELFF. CDR3 nucleotide sequence: TGTGCCAGCAGCACACCGGACAGGGGGAACACCGGGGAGCTGTTTTTT.

The chain recombines TRBV5-1 with TRBJ1-5, with TRBD1 matching 11 bases. The CDR3 is 15 residues long. V was pared by 4 bases and J by 3 bases, with 3 bases of the junction left unmatched. From germline, CDR1 is SGHRS and CDR2 YFSETQ. The CDR3 DNA is TGCGCCAGCAGCACGGGACAGGGGGTCAATCAGCCCCAGCATTTT. Translated, it gives CASSTGQGVNQPQHF.

The CDR3 protein is CASSLGGQRNQPQHF. CDR3 DNA: TGTGCCAGCAGTTTAGGGGGGCAGCGCAATCAGCCCCAGCATTTT. V usage is TRBV28 and J usage is TRBJ1-5, with D maybe TRBD1 (6 bases). The CDR3 is 15 amino acids. Germline CDR1 reads MDHEN; CDR2 reads SYDVKM. Trimming removed 2 bases from V and 2 bases from J, with 10 bases in between.

This clonotype was found a few times. The chain is built from TRBV11-2 and TRBJ2-7; 8 positions agree with TRBD2. The CDR3 sequence is 15 residues long. Germline CDR1 is SGHAT and CDR2 is FQNNGV. V lost 3 bases, J lost 0 bases, and 4 bases stayed unmatched. The CDR3 here is CASSLGSGASYEQYF. In DNA, the CDR3 is TGTGCCAGCAGCTTGGGTAGCGGGGCCTCCTACGAGCAGTACTTC. The full variable domain, with the rest looked up from reference TRBV11-2 and TRBJ2-7, is EAGVAQSPRYKIIEKRQSVAFWCNPISGHATLYWYQQILGQGPKLLIQFQNNGVVDDSQLPKDRFSAERLKGVDSTLKIQPAKLEDSAVYLCASSLGSGASYEQYFGPGTRLTVT.

This clonotype occurred a few times. The chain uses TRBV20-1 and TRBJ1-6; D ambiguous. This CDR3 contains 13 residues. CDR1 DFQATT and CDR2 SNEGSKA come from the germline V gene (reference sequence). V was shortened by 6 bases and J by 5 bases, with 11 bases between the two germline ends. CDR3 sequence reads: CSARPGDNSPLHF. DNA of the CDR3: TGCAGTGCCAGACCCGGGGATAATTCACCCCTCCACTTT.

In this sample, this clonotype turned up a few times. CDR3 bases: TGTGCCAGCAGCCTAGGGACTTACTACGAGCAGTACTTC. Translated: CASSLGTYYEQYF. The J gene is TRBJ2-7, the V gene TRBV6-1; possibly TRBD2 for D (6 bases). CDR1 is MNHNS, CDR2 SASEGT, per germline. The CDR3 covers 13 residues. V lost 6 bases and J lost 3, with 12 bases in between.

There are many counts of this clonotype. The chain has TRBV28 and TRBJ1-5; 10 nucleotides line up with TRBD1. CDR1 MDHEN and CDR2 SYDVKM come from the germline V gene. The CDR3 length is 16 residues. J gave up 5 bases and V 3 bases, and 7 bases lay outside the gene matches. The CDR3 region is CASSFGGQGRHQPQHF. CDR3 DNA: TGTGCCAGCAGTTTTGGGGGACAGGGGCGGCATCAGCCCCAGCATTTT. Full variable domain (outside the CDR3, taken from reference TRBV28 and TRBJ1-5): DVKVTQSSRYLVKRTGEKVFLECVQDMDHENMFWYRQDPGLGLRLIYFSYDVKMKEKGDIPEGYSVSREKKERFSLILESASTNQTSMYLCASSFGGQGRHQPQHFGDGTRLSIL.

In regard to this clonotype: One end of the junction fails to match germline, which may point to a read error. The CDR3 sequence is CVSSVPRQGWTEAFF. CDR3 bases: TGCGTCAGCAGCGTGCCGAGACAGGGGTGGACTGAAGCTTTCTTT. The rearrangement joins TRBV5-1 to TRBJ1-1; 8 bases align to TRBD1. This CDR3 has 15 residues. The germline CDR1 and CDR2 sequences are SGHRS and YFSETQ. Based on the CDR3 plus reference TRBV5-1 and TRBJ1-1, the full variable domain is KAGVTQTPRYLIKTRGQQVTLSCSPISGHRSVSWYQQTPGQGLQFLFEYFSETQRNKGNFPGRFSGRQFSNSRSEMNVSTLELGDSALYLCVSSVPRQGWTEAFFGQGTRLTVV.

This chain connects TRBV30 to TRBJ1-5, with D maybe TRBD1 (5 bases). This CDR3 spans 14 amino acids. V gave up 2 bases and J gave up 4 bases, with 12 bases separating them. Germline-derived CDR1 and CDR2 are GTSNPN and SVGIG (reference sequence). The CDR3 is CAWSQPGVNQPQHF. The CDR3 nucleotides read TGTGCCTGGAGTCAACCGGGGGTGAATCAGCCCCAGCATTTT.